This TCR beta chain was observed in a study of T-cell reconstitution after alpha-beta-depleted transplantation in children. V lost 2 bases and J 9 bases, leaving 17 bases between the germline ends. Germline CDR1 SQVTM, CDR2 ANQGSEA. CDR3 length: 14 amino acids. Library preparation (for TCRbeta) was performed with unique molecular identifiers. TCRdb processed the PCR reads anew with MiXCR; each CDR3 protein has one entry. Among about 200,000 distinct CDR3 sequences listed, about 6.6% were seen once. This clonotype was seen many times. The sequence came from a boy aged 2 to 10 with acute lymphoblastic leukemia, due to receive a stem cell transplant. The V gene is TRBV29-1, the J gene TRBJ2-1, with D tentatively TRBD1 (7 bases). Sequencing was performed on PBMCs, taken before TCRalphabeta/CD19-depleted stem cell transplant. The CDR3: CSVEPRGVLGEQFF. CDR3 nucleotides: TGCAGCGTTGAACCCAGGGGGGTCTTAGGTGAGCAGTTCTTC.